This T cell receptor (beta chain) is from a study of glioma-infiltrating T cells. With respect to this clonotype: Compared with germline, one end of the junction differs, possibly owing to a read error.

Using RNA template, CDR3s of TCR alpha and beta were amplified with iRepertoire arm-PCR. MiXCR was run by TCRdb on the multiplex PCR reads, yielding one entry per CDR3 protein. The table lists a few hundred thousand distinct CDR3 sequences, roughly two fifths of them singletons. The length of the CDR3 is 15 residues. Germline CDR1 SSHAT, CDR2 FNYEAQ (reference sequence). The rearrangement links TRBV7-7 to TRBJ2-1; 8 positions agree with TRBD1. Sequencing input: glioma tissue, nonneoplastic brain tissue, or PBMCs (not recorded which). The clonotype comes from a human donor with low-grade glioma or glioblastoma, undergoing nonglioma brain surgery, or in good health (not recorded which). Written as DNA, the CDR3 is TGTGCTAGCAGCTTAGAACCAGGGGGCAACAATGAGCAGTTCTTC. As protein: CASSLEPGGNNEQFF.